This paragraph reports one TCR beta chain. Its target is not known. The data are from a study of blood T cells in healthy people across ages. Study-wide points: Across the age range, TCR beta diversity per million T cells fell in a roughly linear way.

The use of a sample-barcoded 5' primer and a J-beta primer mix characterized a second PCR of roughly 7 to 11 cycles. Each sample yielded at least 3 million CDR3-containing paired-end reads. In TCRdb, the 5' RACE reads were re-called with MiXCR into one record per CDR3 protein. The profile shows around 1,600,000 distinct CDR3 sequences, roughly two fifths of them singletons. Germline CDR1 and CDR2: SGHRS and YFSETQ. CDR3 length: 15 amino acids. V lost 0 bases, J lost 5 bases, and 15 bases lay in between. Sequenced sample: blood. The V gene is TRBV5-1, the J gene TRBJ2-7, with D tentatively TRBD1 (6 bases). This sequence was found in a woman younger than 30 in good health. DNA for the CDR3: TGCGCCAGCAGCTTGGTAGGACAGACGATCGACGAGCAGTACTTC. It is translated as CASSLVGQTIDEQYF.